The 18 T cell receptor beta chains in this list originate from one sample, sequenced in a study of neurological immune-mediated disorders. TCRdb called the 5' RACE reads again in MiXCR, with one record for every CDR3 protein. The data hold 55,000 to 65,000 distinct CDR3 sequences, with approximately 3.7% observed a single time. Sequenced sample: PBMCs. Receptor source: a woman between 50 and 59 years old with multiple sclerosis.

At least ten counts were recorded for this clonotype. The chain links TRBV11-3 to TRBJ2-1, with TRBD2 identical over 11 bases. In germline, CDR1 is SGHNT, CDR2 YENEEA. The length of the CDR3 is 18 residues. Unmatched junction bases numbered 11, after V lost 0 bases and J lost 7 bases. As DNA, the CDR3 is TGTGCCAGCAGCTTAGAGGGGGCTAGCGGGAGGATTAGTAATGAGCAGTTCTTC. Translated, it gives CASSLEGASGRISNEQFF.

The sample holds many counts of this clonotype. This rearrangement joins TRBV7-9 to TRBJ1-1; D unresolved. This CDR3 is built from 15 residues. Germline-derived CDR1 and CDR2 are SEHNR and FQNEAQ (reference sequence). Trimming removed 5 bases at V and 0 bases at J, with 13 bases between. The CDR3 coding sequence is TGTGCCAGCAGCGTCCCGGGAGACATGAACACTGAAGCTTTCTTT. Its translation is CASSVPGDMNTEAFF.

With respect to this clonotype: The junction departs from germline at one end; a sequencing error may be responsible. V usage is TRBV7-6 and J usage is TRBJ1-6; D call uncertain. CDR1 and CDR2 from the germline V gene are SGHVS and FNYEAQ. The CDR3 covers 14 residues. CDR3 loop: CASSPSSYNSPLNF. The DNA of the CDR3 is TGTGCCAGCAGCCCGAGCTCCTATAATTCACCCCTCAACTTT.

This clonotype was observed a handful of times. At one end, the junction sequence differs from germline, possibly due to a read error. This rearrangement joins TRBV6-6 to TRBJ1-5; D is unresolved. This CDR3 is built from 16 residues. The germline CDR1 and CDR2 sequences are MNHNY and SVGAGI (reference sequence). As DNA, the CDR3 is TGTGCCAGCAGTTACGGGCAGAGCTATAGCAATCAGCCCCAGAATTTT. Translated, it gives CASSYGQSYSNQPQNF.

Many counts were recorded for this clonotype. The chain couples TRBV21-1 to TRBJ2-1; the tabulated D call, TRBD2, remains unverified against the DNA. TRBV21-1 is reported as a pseudogene. The CDR3 has 17 residues. The CDR3 spells CASNPAGLPGIPVEQFF. CDR3 coding DNA: TGTGCCAGCAATCCGGCGGGACTGCCAGGAATCCCCGTCGAGCAGTTCTTC.

This clonotype was seen ten or more times. This sequence joins TRBV5-1 and TRBJ2-3; 14 bases fit TRBD2. Unmatched junction bases numbered 6, after V lost 3 bases and J lost 3 bases. The CDR3 is made up of 17 amino acids. The germline V gene has CDR1 SGHRS and CDR2 YFSETQ. CDR3: CASSSTGTSGRTDTQYF. Written as DNA, the CDR3 is TGCGCCAGCAGCTCAACCGGGACTAGCGGGAGAACAGATACGCAGTATTTT.

The sample holds many counts of this clonotype. V is TRBV2 and J is TRBJ1-2, with 8 bases matching TRBD1. V was pared by 6 bases and J by 8 bases, with 17 bases of the junction left unmatched. Germline CDR1 SNHLY, CDR2 FYNNEI. This CDR3 is 16 amino acids long. CDR3 protein: CASRPYGQGKTNGYTF. The CDR3 coding sequence is TGTGCCAGCAGACCTTACGGACAGGGAAAGACGAACGGCTACACCTTC. Combining the CDR3 with reference TRBV2 and TRBJ1-2 gives the whole variable domain EPEVTQTPSHQVTQMGQEVILRCVPISNHLYFYWYRQILGQKVEFLVSFYNNEISEKSEIFDDQFSVERPDGSNFTLKIRSTKLEDSAMYFCASRPYGQGKTNGYTFGSGTRLTVV.

This clonotype has at least ten counts. The CDR3 DNA reads as TGTGCCAGCAGTTTAGACTGGAACACTGAAGCTTTCTTT. This translates into CASSLDWNTEAFF. J is TRBJ1-1 and V is TRBV12-3 or TRBV12-4; D not certain. The CDR3 is made up of 13 amino acids. Trimming took off 1 base at V and 1 base at J, with 4 bases between the two ends.

This clonotype showed up just a few times. V usage is TRBV6-1 and J usage is TRBJ2-6; D remains ambiguous. V shed 2 bases and J shed 1 base, with 6 bases lying between them. The CDR3 totals 15 residues. The germline CDR1 and CDR2 sequences are MNHNS and SASEGT. The CDR3 sequence is CASSETHSGANVLTF. CDR3 bases: TGTGCCAGCAGTGAAACCCATTCTGGGGCCAACGTCCTGACTTTC.

In its sample, this clonotype was seen many times. The J gene is TRBJ1-1, the V gene TRBV2; 9 nucleotides align to TRBD1. The CDR3 consists of 15 residues. V was pared by 6 bases and J by 10 bases, with 15 bases of the junction left unmatched. Germline lookup yields CDR1 SNHLY and CDR2 FYNNEI. This chain's CDR3 is CASRPGQGASTGAFF. The CDR3 DNA follows: TGTGCCAGCAGGCCGGGACAGGGTGCCTCGACCGGAGCTTTCTTT.

The chain carries TRBV24-1 and TRBJ2-2, with TRBD1 identical over 9 bases. Unmatched junction bases numbered 11, after V lost 10 bases and J lost 6 bases. The germline CDR1 and CDR2 sequences are KGHDR and SFDVKD. CDR3 length: 15 residues. CDR3 coding DNA: TGTGCCACTAGAGAACAGGGGGCCGGGGCCGGGGAGCTGTTTTTT. Its translation: CATREQGAGAGELFF.

At least ten counts were recorded for this clonotype. The chain recombines TRBV11-3 with TRBJ2-7; D call uncertain. V was shortened by 6 bases and J by 1 base, with 13 bases between the two germline ends. CDR1 is SGHNT, CDR2 YENEEA, per germline. The CDR3 is 14 residues long. The CDR3 loop is CASSLSAASYEQYF. In DNA, the CDR3 is TGTGCCAGCAGTCTGTCCGCGGCTTCCTACGAGCAGTACTTC.

This clonotype came up many times. The chain joins TRBV14 to TRBJ2-3; D might be TRBD2 (6 bases). This CDR3 is built from 14 residues. Trimming cost V 1 base and J 10 bases, with 15 bases left between them. CDR1 is SGHDN and CDR2 is FVKESK in the germline V gene. The CDR3 DNA follows: TGTGCCAGCAGCCAAGTTGGCTCTGGGGAGGCGCAGTATTTT. This codes for CASSQVGSGEAQYF.

This clonotype was detected ten times or more. V and J are TRBV12-3 or TRBV12-4 and TRBJ1-5; D is unclear. V was clipped by 1 base and J by 8 bases, with 6 bases between them. This CDR3 contains 12 residues. The CDR3 loop reads CASSLDSKPQHF. CDR3 in DNA: TGTGCCAGCAGTTTAGATAGCAAGCCCCAGCATTTT.

Many counts were recorded for this clonotype. The chain couples TRBV20-1 to TRBJ1-4; D is unclear. The V and J ends lost 3 bases and 6 bases respectively, with 14 bases between them. Looked up from germline, CDR1 is DFQATT and CDR2 is SNEGSKA (reference sequence). The CDR3 loop spans 14 amino acids. The CDR3 here is CSARPAGGDEKLFF. The CDR3 nucleotides are TGCAGTGCTAGGCCTGCAGGTGGGGATGAAAAACTGTTTTTT.

The chain employs TRBV4-2 and TRBJ1-2; the D gene is possibly TRBD1 (6 bases). CDR3 length: 17 residues. CDR1 is LGHNA and CDR2 is YNFKEQ in the germline V gene. V was shortened by 1 base and J by 1 base, with 16 bases between the two germline ends. CDR3 protein: CASSQGGAGPNNYGYTF. The CDR3 region has the DNA TGTGCCAGCAGCCAAGGGGGGGCAGGACCTAATAACTATGGCTACACCTTC.

This clonotype has ten or more counts. CDR3: CASSLGTASGELFF. As DNA, the CDR3 is TGTGCCAGCAGCCTCGGGACCGCCAGTGGGGAGCTGTTTTTT. The rearrangement joins TRBV7-9 to TRBJ2-2, with D tentatively TRBD1 or TRBD2 (5 bases each). The CDR3 has 14 residues. V gave up 5 bases and J gave up 8 bases, with 15 bases separating them. Germline loops: CDR1 SEHNR, CDR2 FQNEAQ (reference sequence).

In this sample, this clonotype turned up many times. This chain joins TRBV20-1 and TRBJ2-7; 9 bases fit TRBD1. Germline CDR1 DFQATT, CDR2 SNEGSKA (reference sequence). This CDR3 has 12 residues. The V and J ends lost 6 bases and 7 bases, in that order; junction bases with no gene match: 7. CDR3 amino acids: CSAVGQGPEQYF. For the CDR3, the DNA is TGCAGTGCAGTCGGACAGGGGCCAGAGCAGTACTTC.